Shown below are 26 T cell receptor beta chains from a single sample sequenced in a study of blood T cell repertoires in COVID-19. Measured with immunoSEQ multiplex PCR; TCRdb has only the in-frame clones, and not every one. The sample has around 400,000 clones, about four fifths seen once. Material: PBMCs or T cells enriched from blood (not recorded which). The receptor set was obtained from a woman between 50 and 59 years old who had recovered from COVID-19.

The rearrangement links TRBV5-1 to TRBJ2-5; 11 positions agree with TRBD2. CDR3 length: 16 residues. V was clipped by 4 bases and J by 3 bases; unmatched bases: 8. CDR1 SGHRS and CDR2 YFSETQ come from the germline V gene. The DNA for the CDR3 is TGCGCCAGCAGCCCGGTTTATAGCGGGGGGGAAGAGACCCAGTACTTC. It translates to CASSPVYSGGEETQYF. Full variable domain (rest looked up from reference TRBV5-1 and TRBJ2-5): KAGVTQTPRYLIKTRGQQVTLSCSPISGHRSVSWYQQTPGQGLQFLFEYFSETQRNKGNFPGRFSGRQFSNSRSEMNVSTLELGDSALYLCASSPVYSGGEETQYFGPGTRLLVL.

This rearrangement joins TRBV7-9 to TRBJ2-5; TRBD2 matches at 7 bases. The CDR3 runs 15 residues. CDR1 and CDR2 (germline): SEHNR, FQNEAQ (reference sequence). V shed 0 bases, J shed 5 bases, and the junction held 6 bases outside the gene matches. As DNA, the CDR3 is TGTGCCAGCAGCTTAGCGTGGGGGGGGACGGAGACCCAGTACTTC. Its translation: CASSLAWGGTETQYF.

This chain connects TRBV5-1 to TRBJ1-1; 10 bases match TRBD1. Germline-derived CDR1 and CDR2 are SGHRS and YFSETQ. This CDR3 has 17 amino acids. V lost 3 bases to trimming and J lost 8 bases; unmatched junction nucleotides: 16. DNA for the CDR3: TGCGCCAGCAGCTCGGGGCGGGACAGGGGCCCCGATGGGGAAGCTTTCTTT. This gives the protein CASSSGRDRGPDGEAFF.

The chain employs TRBV7-2 and TRBJ2-3, with D perhaps TRBD1 (6 bases). Germline values: CDR1 SGHTA, CDR2 FQGNSA. This CDR3 is 15 amino acids long. V was shortened by 3 bases and J by 4 bases, with 14 bases between the two germline ends. CDR3 region: CASSFARGFPDTQYF. DNA for the CDR3: TGTGCCAGCAGCTTCGCCAGGGGTTTTCCAGATACGCAGTATTTT.

This chain connects TRBV5-1 to TRBJ1-1; D unresolved. Germline assignment: CDR1 SGHRS and CDR2 YFSETQ. This CDR3 has 13 residues. Trimming stripped 2 bases from V and 3 bases from J, with 8 bases between. In DNA, the CDR3 is TGCGCCAGCAGCTTAGAAGAGGACACTGAAGCTTTCTTT. Translating it yields CASSLEEDTEAFF. The full variable domain, its missing parts supplied by reference TRBV5-1 and TRBJ1-1, is KAGVTQTPRYLIKTRGQQVTLSCSPISGHRSVSWYQQTPGQGLQFLFEYFSETQRNKGNFPGRFSGRQFSNSRSEMNVSTLELGDSALYLCASSLEEDTEAFFGQGTRLTVV.

The J gene is TRBJ1-2, the V gene TRBV27; perhaps TRBD1 as D (6 bases). Germline values: CDR1 MNHEY, CDR2 SMNVEV (reference sequence). This CDR3 comprises 16 residues. Trimming took off 2 bases at V and 7 bases at J, with 20 bases between the two ends. The CDR3 protein is CASSLRAAGVYVGYTF. The CDR3 DNA reads TGTGCCAGCAGTTTAAGGGCGGCAGGGGTCTATGTTGGCTACACCTTC.

The V and J genes are TRBV7-2 and TRBJ2-5; 12 positions match TRBD2. After removal of 0 bases from V and 5 bases from J, the junction contained 4 bases not matched to a gene. There are 16 residues in the CDR3. The germline CDR1 and CDR2 sequences are SGHTA and FQGNSA. CDR3 in amino acids: CASSLALAGGVETQYF. The CDR3 DNA sequence: TGTGCCAGCAGCTTAGCCCTAGCGGGAGGGGTGGAGACCCAGTACTTC.

This chain connects TRBV28 to TRBJ1-2, with D uncertain. The germline CDR1 and CDR2 sequences are MDHEN and SYDVKM. V was trimmed by 2 bases and J by 5 bases, leaving 9 bases between them. The CDR3 is made up of 13 amino acids. In DNA form, the CDR3 reads TGTGCCAGCAGTTTACTCGGGGTATATGGCTACACCTTC. Translation gives CASSLLGVYGYTF.

The chain recombines TRBV5-4 with TRBJ1-1; maybe TRBD1 (5 bases). Germline-derived CDR1 and CDR2 are SGHNT and YYREEE (reference sequence). V was clipped by 3 bases and J by 3 bases, with 12 bases between them. The CDR3 extends over 14 amino acids. The CDR3 sequence: CASSSGGFHTEAFF. Written as DNA, the CDR3 is TGTGCCAGCAGCTCTGGGGGGTTTCACACTGAAGCTTTCTTT.

This clone has only one observation. The chain carries TRBV7-2 and TRBJ2-3; maybe TRBD1 (5 bases). This CDR3 has 13 amino acids. The germline V and J ends were trimmed by 6 bases and 5 bases, with 12 bases remaining between them. Germline CDR1 and CDR2: SGHTA and FQGNSA. CDR3 loop: CASRLKGLDTQYF. The CDR3 DNA sequence: TGTGCCAGCAGACTTAAGGGGTTAGATACGCAGTATTTT.

The genes are TRBV7-2 and TRBJ2-7; 7 bases align to TRBD1. The germline V gene has CDR1 SGHTA and CDR2 FQGNSA. Trimming at V came to 4 bases and at J to 3 bases, leaving 6 bases not matched to a gene. The CDR3 is 14 amino acids. The CDR3 region has the DNA TGTGCCAGCAGCTACCCGGGACAGCTCTACGAGCAGTACTTC. Translated, it gives CASSYPGQLYEQYF.

The V gene is TRBV5-1, the J gene TRBJ1-5, with 7 nucleotides matching TRBD1. The CDR3 is 18 residues long. CDR1 and CDR2 (germline): SGHRS, YFSETQ. V lost 4 bases, J lost 2 bases, and 15 bases stayed unmatched. The CDR3 coding sequence is TGCGCCAGCAGCATACCTAGGACAGGAAGTTCGGGCAATCAGCCCCAGCATTTT. It is translated as CASSIPRTGSSGNQPQHF.

This clone has only a few counts. The chain joins TRBV6-5 to TRBJ1-5; D unresolved. Germline V gives CDR1 MNHEY, CDR2 SVGAGI. CDR3 length: 15 amino acids. V lost 4 bases and J lost 1, with 11 bases in between. The CDR3 coding sequence is TGTGCCAGCAGTTCAGGAATCTCAAGCAATCAGCCCCAGCATTTT. Residues: CASSSGISSNQPQHF.

The rearrangement links TRBV19 to TRBJ1-1; tentative D call: TRBD1 (5 bases). With 3 bases removed from V and 4 bases from J, the gap between germline ends came to 15 bases. Germline CDR1 reads LNHDA; CDR2 reads SQIVND (reference sequence). This CDR3 spans 15 amino acids. CDR3 sequence reads: CASSIRGGFRTEAFF. CDR3 bases: TGTGCCAGTAGTATCCGGGGGGGGTTTCGCACTGAAGCTTTCTTT.

The chain carries TRBV28 and TRBJ1-2, with D hard to call. Germline CDR1 and CDR2: MDHEN and SYDVKM. Trimming took 2 bases from V and 6 from J, leaving 19 bases between them. CDR3 length: 16 amino acids. The CDR3 nucleotides are TGTGCCAGCAGTTTAGGTAGCATCGGGGAGTGGGATGGCTACACCTTC. Encoded protein: CASSLGSIGEWDGYTF.

The V call is TRBV27, the J call TRBJ1-5; 8 positions match TRBD1. Germline-derived CDR1 and CDR2 are MNHEY and SMNVEV (reference sequence). The CDR3 extends over 15 amino acids. V shed 3 bases, J shed 7 bases, and the junction held 8 bases outside the gene matches. CDR3 DNA sequence: TGTGCCAGCAGTTTTGTCGGGGCAGGGGGCCAGCCCCAGCATTTT. Protein product: CASSFVGAGGQPQHF.

The chain is built from TRBV6-2 or TRBV6-3 and TRBJ2-1; 7 nucleotides align to TRBD2. Germline CDR1 MNHEY, CDR2 SVGEGT. The CDR3 is made up of 16 amino acids. The V segment lost 2 bases and the J segment 8 bases; nucleotides outside the gene matches: 12. In nucleotides, the CDR3 is TGTGCCAGCAGTTACATGCCGGGAGGAATGGATCATGAGCAGTTCTTC. Translating it yields CASSYMPGGMDHEQFF.

This clone was counted a few times. This chain uses TRBV27 with TRBJ2-7; D might be TRBD1 (5 bases). CDR1 is MNHEY, CDR2 SMNVEV, per germline (reference sequence). V was trimmed by 3 bases and J by 3 bases, leaving 12 bases between them. This CDR3 contains 14 residues. The CDR3 region has the DNA TGTGCCAGCAGTTTTGGGGCAGGGTACTACGAGCAGTACTTC. Translated, it gives CASSFGAGYYEQYF.

J is TRBJ2-3 and V is TRBV4-3, with D possibly TRBD2 on 6 matching bases. The V gene lost 3 bases and the J gene lost 0 bases, with 22 bases spanning the gap. Germline V gene lookup returns CDR1 LGHNA and CDR2 YSLEER. The CDR3 consists of 19 residues. The CDR3 nucleotides read TGCGCCAGCAGCCAGGGAAGGCCGACTAGGAGTTTAAGCACAGATACGCAGTATTTT. It encodes CASSQGRPTRSLSTDTQYF.

The gene calls are TRBV6-5 and TRBJ1-5; D is ambiguous. The CDR3 extends over 13 amino acids. V was pared by 6 bases and J by 4 bases, with 10 bases between. CDR1 and CDR2 (germline): MNHEY, SVGAGI. The CDR3, as DNA: TGTGCCAGCAGGAGGGAGGGTAATCAGCCCCAGCATTTT. It yields the protein CASRREGNQPQHF.

The chain joins TRBV6-5 to TRBJ1-1; D gene unclear. CDR1 and CDR2 (germline): MNHEY, SVGAGI. This CDR3 comprises 15 residues. Trimming took 0 bases from V and 1 from J, leaving 9 bases between them. The CDR3 loop is CASSYSRVRNTEAFF. The CDR3 DNA reads as TGTGCCAGCAGTTACTCGAGGGTCCGGAACACTGAAGCTTTCTTT.

The gene calls are TRBV7-6 and TRBJ2-7, with 11 bases aligning to TRBD2. The CDR3 totals 15 residues. V lost 1 base to trimming and J lost 3 bases; unmatched junction nucleotides: 2. CDR1 SGHVS and CDR2 FNYEAQ come from the germline V gene. CDR3 nucleotide sequence: TGTGCCAGCAGCTTAGGAGGGACTAGCGGCTACGAGCAGTACTTC. This translates into CASSLGGTSGYEQYF. Full variable domain (rest looked up from reference TRBV7-6 and TRBJ2-7): GAGVSQSPRYKVTKRGQDVALRCDPISGHVSLYWYRQALGQGPEFLTYFNYEAQQDKSGLPNDRFSAERPEGSISTLTIQRTEQRDSAMYRCASSLGGTSGYEQYFGPGTRLTVT.

The rearrangement uses TRBV30 and TRBJ1-3, with 8 bases matching TRBD1. Trimming cost V 5 bases and J 2 bases; bases outside gene matches: 5. The CDR3 spans 14 residues. Looked up from germline, CDR1 is GTSNPN and CDR2 is SVGIG (reference sequence). Here the CDR3 DNA reads TGTGCCTGGGTTGCGGGACAGGCTGGAAACACCATATATTTT. Protein: CAWVAGQAGNTIYF.

The chain is built from TRBV5-3 and TRBJ2-7, with 11 nucleotides matching TRBD2. TRBV5-3 is annotated as an ORF whose role is uncertain. Trimming cost V 4 bases and J 3 bases; bases outside gene matches: 3. This CDR3 is 14 amino acids long. This chain's CDR3 is CARSLGLAGYEQYF. In DNA, the CDR3 is TGTGCCAGAAGCCTAGGACTAGCGGGCTACGAGCAGTACTTC.

The chain couples TRBV5-8 to TRBJ2-1, with D uncertain. Trimming removed 1 base at V and 0 bases at J, with 8 bases between. The CDR3 totals 15 residues. Germline lookup yields CDR1 SGHTS and CDR2 YDEGEE. The CDR3 spells CASSLLRISYNEQFF. CDR3 nucleotide sequence: TGTGCCAGCAGCTTGTTGAGGATCTCCTACAATGAGCAGTTCTTC.

This sequence joins TRBV5-1 and TRBJ2-4; tentative D call: TRBD2 (6 bases). This CDR3 is 15 amino acids long. V was pared by 5 bases and J by 3 bases, with 15 bases between. Germline V gene data show CDR1 as SGHRS and CDR2 as YFSETQ. This CDR3 is CASSRGGNGKNIQYF. CDR3 sequence (DNA): TGCGCCAGCAGTAGGGGCGGGAATGGCAAAAACATTCAGTACTTC.